The 28 T cell receptor beta chains below all came from one sample that was sequenced in a study of blood T cell repertoires in COVID-19 (dated by TCRdb to the early 2020s). Libraries were constructed by the immunoSEQ multiplex PCR assay. The table comes from immuneACCESS by way of TCRdb, which keeps in-frame sequences with V and J called. Part of the clones is missing from these tables; in studies checked, under half for an unresolved V gene and the rest for unknown reasons. This sample holds fewer than 200,000 clones; approximately 80% were observed only once. The top ten constitute approximately 1.5% of the sample. Sequenced input: peripheral blood. The source is a human donor in a cohort sampled during active COVID-19.

The CDR3 loop is CASSPQGGGLTEAFF. CDR3 bases: TGCGCCAGCAGCCCCCAAGGGGGGGGGCTTACTGAAGCTTTCTTT. This chain uses TRBV5-1 with TRBJ1-1; D possibly corresponds to TRBD1 (6 bases). This CDR3 contains 15 residues. V lost 4 bases to trimming and J lost 5 bases, with 18 bases between them. Germline-derived CDR1 and CDR2 are SGHRS and YFSETQ.

V is TRBV19 and J is TRBJ1-2, with D possibly TRBD1 on 5 matching bases. Germline V gives CDR1 LNHDA, CDR2 SQIVND (reference sequence). CDR3 size: 15 residues. V lost 2 bases to trimming and J lost 4 bases, with 14 bases between them. The CDR3: CASSIMSGVLYGYTF. CDR3 in DNA: TGTGCCAGTAGTATAATGTCGGGGGTACTCTATGGCTACACCTTC.

This chain joins TRBV7-2 and TRBJ2-7, with 7 positions matching TRBD2. Germline V lookup: CDR1 SGHTA, CDR2 FQGNSA. With 4 bases clipped from V and 0 bases from J, the junction kept 6 bases outside the gene matches. The CDR3 totals 15 residues. CDR3 residues: CASSSHAGDSYEQYF. In nucleotides, the CDR3 is TGTGCCAGCAGCTCCCATGCGGGGGACTCCTACGAGCAGTACTTC.

This rearrangement joins TRBV27 to TRBJ1-5; D is perhaps TRBD1 (6 bases). This CDR3 comprises 14 residues. Trimming cost V 8 bases and J 3 bases, with 14 bases left between them. The V gene's germline CDR1 is MNHEY and CDR2 SMNVEV (reference sequence). This CDR3 is CASRRGGFNQPQHF. The CDR3 DNA reads TGTGCCAGCCGGCGGGGGGGCTTCAATCAGCCCCAGCATTTT.

J is TRBJ2-7 and V is TRBV5-1; 8 bases fit TRBD1. Looked up from germline, CDR1 is SGHRS and CDR2 is YFSETQ. V trimming: 1 base; J trimming: 2 bases; junction bases outside the gene matches: 8. The CDR3 runs to 16 residues. The CDR3 here is CASSLSGTGRTYEQYF. The CDR3 bases are TGCGCCAGCAGCTTGTCCGGGACAGGAAGAACCTACGAGCAGTACTTC.

The CDR3: CSASIGRAYNEQFF. CDR3 nucleotide sequence: TGCAGTGCTAGTATCGGGAGGGCCTACAATGAGCAGTTCTTC. The chain uses TRBV20-1 and TRBJ2-1, with 8 bases matching TRBD2. V shed 3 bases and J 2 bases; nucleotides not matched to a gene: 3. In germline, CDR1 is DFQATT, CDR2 SNEGSKA (reference sequence). The CDR3 has 14 residues.

This chain joins TRBV29-1 and TRBJ2-7; maybe TRBD1 (6 bases). CDR3 length: 13 residues. Germline V lookup: CDR1 SQVTM, CDR2 ANQGSEA. V was cut by 2 bases and J by 0 bases, with 8 bases left in between. Here the CDR3 DNA reads TGCAGCGTTGAACGGACAGACTCCTACGAGCAGTACTTC. This encodes CSVERTDSYEQYF.

The chain is built from TRBV29-1 and TRBJ2-6; 8 nucleotides agree with TRBD1. Germline lookup yields CDR1 SQVTM and CDR2 ANQGSEA. CDR3 length equals 17 residues. V gave up 0 bases and J gave up 2 bases; unmatched junction bases: 6. CDR3 residues: CSVEEPRGLAGANVLTF. CDR3 coding DNA: TGCAGCGTTGAAGAACCCAGGGGGCTCGCTGGGGCCAACGTCCTGACTTTC.

This clone was detected a few times. Other DNA sequences in this specimen translate into the identical CDR3. The V call is TRBV12-3 or TRBV12-4, the J call TRBJ1-1, with no clear D. The CDR3 loop spans 13 amino acids. Trimming shortened V by 4 bases and J by 4 bases, and 10 bases separated the two germline ends. The CDR3 loop reads CASSSGLGTEAFF. The CDR3 DNA is TGTGCCAGCAGTTCAGGTCTGGGCACTGAAGCTTTCTTT.

For this clone: Different DNA sequences within this sample yield the same CDR3. The chain joins TRBV9 to TRBJ2-6; 7 nucleotides match TRBD2. Germline-derived CDR1 and CDR2 are SGDLS and YYNGEE. CDR3 length equals 16 residues. V was clipped by 0 bases and J by 4 bases; unmatched bases: 4. For the CDR3, the DNA is TGTGCCAGCAGCGTAGCGGGAGGTTCGGGGGCCAACGTCCTGACTTTC. Translated: CASSVAGGSGANVLTF.

This clone was found a few times. V usage is TRBV10-3 and J usage is TRBJ2-1, with D perhaps TRBD2 (6 bases). CDR3 length: 11 residues. Trimming shortened V by 6 bases and J by 13 bases, and 13 bases separated the two germline ends. Germline CDR1 reads ENHRY; CDR2 reads SYGVKD. The CDR3 nucleotides are TGTGCCATCAGAGTCGGGGGAAAACAGTTCTTC. This translates into CAIRVGGKQFF.

The chain is built from TRBV5-1 and TRBJ2-3; 10 positions agree with TRBD2. With 6 bases clipped from V and 0 bases from J, the junction kept 10 bases outside the gene matches. CDR3 length: 17 amino acids. CDR1 and CDR2 from the germline V gene are SGHRS and YFSETQ. The CDR3 protein is CASTSGGAGRSTDTQYF. The CDR3 bases are TGCGCCAGCACAAGCGGGGGGGCCGGTCGTAGCACAGATACGCAGTATTTT.

The chain links TRBV7-2 to TRBJ1-4; D ambiguous. This CDR3 comprises 17 residues. From germline, CDR1 is SGHTA and CDR2 FQGNSA. Between the trimmed V and J ends, which lost 1 base and 3 bases, there was a span of 15 bases. The CDR3 sequence: CASSLVGLGRANEKLFF. CDR3 DNA: TGTGCCAGCAGCTTAGTCGGACTGGGAAGGGCTAATGAAAAACTGTTTTTT. The full variable domain, in which reference TRBV7-2 and TRBJ1-4 provide the parts outside the CDR3, is GAGVSQSPSNKVTEKGKDVELRCDPISGHTALYWYRQSLGQGLEFLIYFQGNSAPDKSGLPSDRFSAERTGGSVSTLTIQRTQQEDSAVYLCASSLVGLGRANEKLFFGSGTQLSVL.

The V call is TRBV3-1 (or the pseudogene TRBV3-2), the J call TRBJ2-7; D perhaps matches TRBD2 (6 bases). Looked up from germline, CDR1 is LGHDT and CDR2 is YNNKEL (reference sequence). The V end lost 5 bases, the J end lost 6 bases, and 20 bases lay between the germline ends. There are 15 residues in the CDR3. This CDR3 reads CASSAKLGGKGEQYF. The CDR3 bases are TGTGCCAGCAGCGCAAAATTGGGGGGAAAAGGCGAGCAGTACTTC.

This clone was recorded a few times. The chain employs TRBV6-5 and TRBJ2-7; 9 bases align to TRBD1. Losses at the gene ends were 7 bases for V and 1 base for J; bases not matched to a gene: 8. This CDR3 is built from 15 residues. Germline-derived CDR1 and CDR2 are MNHEY and SVGAGI. The CDR3 here is CASIAAGTGSYEQYF. The CDR3 DNA is TGTGCCAGCATCGCCGCCGGGACAGGGTCCTACGAGCAGTACTTC.

The gene calls are TRBV2 and TRBJ1-6; tentatively, D is TRBD1 (6 bases). V dropped 6 bases and J dropped 8 bases, with 17 bases sitting between them. The germline V gene has CDR1 SNHLY and CDR2 FYNNEI. The CDR3 covers 15 residues. Here the CDR3 DNA reads TGTGCCAGCAGAACCCACGGGGGGGGCGATTCACCCCTCCACTTT. Residues: CASRTHGGGDSPLHF.

V and J are TRBV27 and TRBJ1-1; a weak D match, TRBD1 (6 bases). Trimming took off 2 bases at V and 5 bases at J, with 9 bases between the two ends. The CDR3 is 13 amino acids. The germline V gene encodes CDR1 MNHEY and CDR2 SMNVEV (reference sequence). CDR3 DNA sequence: TGTGCCAGCAGTTTAGAGGGGGGGACTGAAGCTTTCTTT. Protein: CASSLEGGTEAFF.

This clone was seen a single time. The chain employs TRBV10-2 and TRBJ2-3; 8 positions agree with TRBD2. The CDR3 has 14 amino acids. V shed 6 bases, J shed 1 base, and the junction held 3 bases outside the gene matches. Germline CDR1 WSHSY, CDR2 SAAADI. The CDR3 spells CASRVSGGTDTQYF. DNA of the CDR3: TGCGCCAGCAGAGTTAGCGGGGGCACAGATACGCAGTATTTT.

This chain connects TRBV5-4 to TRBJ2-1; TRBD2 agrees at 7 bases. With 4 bases clipped from V and 2 bases from J, the junction kept 6 bases outside the gene matches. There are 15 residues in the CDR3. Germline V gene sequence: CDR1 SGHNT, CDR2 YYREEE (reference sequence). CDR3 DNA: TGTGCCAGCAGCCCCCCTAGCGGACCCTACAATGAGCAGTTCTTC. This codes for CASSPPSGPYNEQFF.

The chain combines TRBV28 with TRBJ2-7; D is undetermined. The CDR3 totals 12 residues. The germline CDR1 and CDR2 sequences are MDHEN and SYDVKM. The V end was cut by 5 bases, the J end by 7 bases, with 12 bases between. DNA of the CDR3: TGTGCCAGCAGTCTCCCAATGAGGGAGCAGTACTTC. It yields the protein CASSLPMREQYF.

The chain has TRBV11-2 and TRBJ2-7, with 9 bases lining up with TRBD2. Germline trimming cut 4 bases from V and 6 bases from J; bases unmatched to any gene: 10. The CDR3 consists of 15 residues. The germline V gene encodes CDR1 SGHAT and CDR2 FQNNGV. The CDR3 nucleotides read TGTGCCAGCAGCTGGAGCGGACTAGCGAACGGCGAGCAGTACTTC. Encoded protein: CASSWSGLANGEQYF. The complete variable domain, with remaining parts taken from reference TRBV11-2 and TRBJ2-7, reads EAGVAQSPRYKIIEKRQSVAFWCNPISGHATLYWYQQILGQGPKLLIQFQNNGVVDDSQLPKDRFSAERLKGVDSTLKIQPAKLEDSAVYLCASSWSGLANGEQYFGPGTRLTVT.

The chain links TRBV19 to TRBJ2-7, with 11 positions matching TRBD2. The CDR3 is 13 residues long. Germline CDR1 and CDR2: LNHDA and SQIVND (reference sequence). J was trimmed by 6 bases and V by 10 bases; bases with no gene match: 8. The CDR3 DNA reads as TGTGCCACCAGGGAACTAGCGGGAGTCGAGCAGTACTTC. This sequence encodes CATRELAGVEQYF.

V usage is TRBV7-9 and J usage is TRBJ2-3; D is possibly TRBD2 (6 bases). The length of the CDR3 is 18 residues. Per the germline V gene, CDR1 is SEHNR and CDR2 is FQNEAQ (reference sequence). With 5 bases removed from V and 0 bases from J, the gap between germline ends came to 21 bases. The CDR3 bases are TGTGCCAGCAGCCTACCTGCGAGGTCGGGGGTAAGCACAGATACGCAGTATTTT. Its translation is CASSLPARSGVSTDTQYF.

This clone was detected only a few times. V and J are TRBV24-1 and TRBJ2-7; 8 bases map to TRBD2. Trimming cost V 4 bases and J 0 bases; bases outside gene matches: 4. The germline CDR1 and CDR2 sequences are KGHDR and SFDVKD. This CDR3 region has 15 residues. The CDR3 DNA sequence: TGTGCCACCAGTGACACCAGCGGGAGCTCCTACGAGCAGTACTTC. This sequence encodes CATSDTSGSSYEQYF.

The chain employs TRBV7-2 and TRBJ2-5, with TRBD2 identical over 9 bases. Losses at the gene ends were 1 base for V and 6 bases for J; bases not matched to a gene: 6. The CDR3 length is 15 residues. Germline V gene sequence: CDR1 SGHTA, CDR2 FQGNSA. CDR3 residues: CASSLEAGGRKTQYF. CDR3 nucleotide sequence: TGTGCCAGCAGCTTAGAGGCGGGGGGGCGAAAGACCCAGTACTTC.

V is TRBV19 and J is TRBJ2-1; no clear D gene. V lost 5 bases and J lost 9, with 8 bases in between. The CDR3 contains 11 residues. The V gene's germline CDR1 is LNHDA and CDR2 SQIVND (reference sequence). This CDR3 reads CASSPGLEQFF. As DNA, the CDR3 is TGTGCCAGTAGTCCCGGTCTTGAGCAGTTCTTC.

The V gene is TRBV6-5, the J gene TRBJ1-4; D not certain. V gave up 7 bases and J gave up 0 bases, with 12 bases separating them. The CDR3 totals 15 residues. Germline CDR1 and CDR2: MNHEY and SVGAGI. The CDR3 reads CASKRNPSTNEKLFF. In DNA form, the CDR3 reads TGTGCCAGCAAGAGGAATCCATCAACTAATGAAAAACTGTTTTTT.

The chain has TRBV7-9 and TRBJ1-3, with D tentatively TRBD1 (6 bases). CDR1 and CDR2 from the germline V gene are SEHNR and FQNEAQ (reference sequence). The CDR3 runs 16 residues. Between the trimmed V and J ends, which lost 4 bases and 0 bases, there was a span of 13 bases. The chain's CDR3 is CASSYGTTGSGNTIYF. DNA of the CDR3: TGTGCCAGCAGCTATGGGACAACCGGCTCTGGAAACACCATATATTTT.